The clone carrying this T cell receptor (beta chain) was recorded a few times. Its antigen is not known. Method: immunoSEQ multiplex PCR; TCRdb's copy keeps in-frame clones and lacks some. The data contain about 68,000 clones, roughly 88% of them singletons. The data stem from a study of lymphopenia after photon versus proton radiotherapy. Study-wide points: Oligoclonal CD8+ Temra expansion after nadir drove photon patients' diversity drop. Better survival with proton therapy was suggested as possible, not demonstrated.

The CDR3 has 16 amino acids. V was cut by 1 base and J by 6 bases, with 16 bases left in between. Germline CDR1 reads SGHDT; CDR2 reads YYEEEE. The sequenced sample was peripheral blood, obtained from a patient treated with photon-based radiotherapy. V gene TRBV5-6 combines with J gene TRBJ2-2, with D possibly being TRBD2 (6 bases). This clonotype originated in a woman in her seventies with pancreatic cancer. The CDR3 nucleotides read TGTGCCAGCAGCTTGTTGGCGCGTTCGGGGGCCGGGGAGCTGTTTTTT. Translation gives CASSLLARSGAGELFF. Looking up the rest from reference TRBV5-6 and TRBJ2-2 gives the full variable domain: DAGVTQSPTHLIKTRGQQVTLRCSPKSGHDTVSWYQQALGQGPQFIFQYYEEEERQRGNFPDRFSGHQFPNYSSELNVNALLLGDSALYLCASSLLARSGAGELFFGEGSRLTVL.